The T cell receptor beta chain under discussion was sequenced for a study of blood T cell repertoires in COVID-19. From germline, CDR1 is SGHRS and CDR2 YFSETQ. The ends lost 0 bases at V and 6 bases at J; junction bases unmatched: 8. CDR3 length: 16 residues. In the authors' methods: Estimation of nucleated cell counts was performed using reference gene primer amplification. Repertoires were generated with immunoSEQ multiplex PCR, while TCRdb's copy carries only in-frame clones and drops some. That table is the source of V, J and clone size, and D and trimming were worked out from the DNA. The sample lists 160,000 or so clones; approximately 80% were seen once.

The chain uses TRBV5-1 and TRBJ2-1, with 8 bases fitting TRBD2. The sequencing input was PBMCs or T cells enriched from blood (not recorded which). This clonotype was sampled from a woman aged 50 to 60 who had recovered from COVID-19. In DNA form, the CDR3 reads TGCGCCAGCAGCTTGGCCGGGACTAGTTCTGCCAATGAGCAGTTCTTC. Protein: CASSLAGTSSANEQFF.